The 13 T cell receptor beta chains below were found in one sample sequenced in a study of long-term antiretroviral therapy in people with HIV (dated 2022 in TCRdb). Sequencing of the TRB variable region was done with the immunoSEQ hsTCRB v3.0 assay at survey level resolution. As stored in TCRdb, this immuneACCESS dataset retains in-frame rearrangements with V and J assigned. A fraction of the clones does not appear; measured against another copy, unresolved V genes explain less than half of the discrepancy, and the remainder lacks a known reason. The sample contains roughly 29,000 clones, around 85% of them found a single time. Roughly 7.6% of the sample is held by the ten biggest clonotypes. The sample was unsorted PBMCs, taken 3 years after starting antiretroviral therapy. These receptors originate from a man between 40 and 49 years old with HIV.

This clone came up a few times. This chain uses TRBV27 with TRBJ2-7, with D perhaps matching TRBD2 (6 bases). Between the trimmed V and J ends, which lost 10 bases and 4 bases, there was a span of 14 bases. Germline V gene data show CDR1 as MNHEY and CDR2 as SMNVEV (reference sequence). The CDR3 consists of 12 residues. The CDR3 reads CATSSGGYEQYF. The CDR3 DNA follows: TGTGCCACCTCGTCCGGGGGATACGAGCAGTACTTC.

The CDR3 DNA follows: TGTGCCAGCAGCTTAGCTGGGGCCAACGTCCTGACTTTC. This translates into CASSLAGANVLTF. The J gene is TRBJ2-6, the V gene TRBV7-8, with D unresolved. Germline assignment: CDR1 SGHVS and CDR2 FQNEAQ. The V end was cut by 0 bases, the J end by 3 bases, with 0 bases between. This CDR3 spans 13 amino acids.

As DNA, the CDR3 is TGTGCCAGCAGCTTCCACAACTACGCGCGGAACTACGAGCAGTACTTC. It encodes CASSFHNYARNYEQYF. This sequence joins TRBV7-8 and TRBJ2-7; D is ambiguous. CDR3 size: 16 residues. V lost 3 bases, J lost 3 bases, and 18 bases lay in between. CDR1 SGHVS and CDR2 FQNEAQ come from the germline V gene.

This chain links TRBV11-3 with TRBJ2-1, with 9 bases fitting TRBD2. CDR1 and CDR2 from the germline V gene are SGHNT and YENEEA. This CDR3 region has 15 residues. With V trimmed by 1 base and J by 8 bases, 6 bases remained unmatched. CDR3 sequence (DNA): TGTGCCAGCAGCTTAGGAGGCGGGGGGGCTCATGAGCAGTTCTTC. Translating gives CASSLGGGGAHEQFF. The entire variable domain, with the rest obtained from reference TRBV11-3 and TRBJ2-1, is as follows: EAGVVQSPRYKIIEKKQPVAFWCNPISGHNTLYWYLQNLGQGPELLIRYENEEAVDDSQLPKDRFSAERLKGVDSTLKIQPAELGDSAVYLCASSLGGGGAHEQFFGPGTRLTVL.

This clone appeared a single time. The chain links TRBV30 to TRBJ2-7; 10 bases are a match to TRBD1. Looked up from germline, CDR1 is GTSNPN and CDR2 is SVGIG (reference sequence). Losses at the gene ends were 8 bases for V and 1 base for J; bases not matched to a gene: 2. The CDR3 has 12 amino acids. CDR3 in amino acids: CAGGQGSYEQYF. CDR3 bases: TGTGCCGGGGGACAGGGGTCCTACGAGCAGTACTTC.

The rearrangement joins TRBV18 to TRBJ1-6; 7 positions match TRBD1. The CDR3 is made up of 14 amino acids. V lost 5 bases and J lost 10; bases outside the gene matches: 8. Germline V lookup: CDR1 KGHSH, CDR2 LQKENI. DNA for the CDR3: TGTGCCAGCTCAGATCAGACAGGGCCCTCACCCCTCCACTTT. It yields the protein CASSDQTGPSPLHF. The complete variable domain, with remaining parts taken from reference TRBV18 and TRBJ1-6, reads NAGVMQNPRHLVRRRGQEARLRCSPMKGHSHVYWYRQLPEEGLKFMVYLQKENIIDESGMPKERFSAEFPKEGPSILRIQQVVRGDSAAYFCASSDQTGPSPLHFGNGTRLTVT.

V usage is TRBV29-1 and J usage is TRBJ2-1; D gene unclear. This CDR3 is built from 10 residues. Germline V gene data show CDR1 as SQVTM and CDR2 as ANQGSEA. V dropped 7 bases and J dropped 7 bases, with 8 bases sitting between them. CDR3 nucleotides: TGCAGCGCGGTCCTAAATGAGCAGTTCTTC. Its protein product is CSAVLNEQFF.

The genes are TRBV6-6 and TRBJ2-7; TRBD1 matches 9 bases. With 2 bases clipped from V and 1 base from J, the junction kept 3 bases outside the gene matches. CDR1 MNHNY and CDR2 SVGAGI come from the germline V gene (reference sequence). This CDR3 region has 15 residues. CDR3 sequence (DNA): TGTGCCAGCAGTTACCAAGGGACAGGGTCCTACGAGCAGTACTTC. This encodes CASSYQGTGSYEQYF.

The genes are TRBV7-8 and TRBJ2-7, with 12 bases aligning to TRBD2. This CDR3 comprises 16 residues. Trimming removed 2 bases from V and 0 bases from J; junction bases left unmatched: 2. Germline values: CDR1 SGHVS, CDR2 FQNEAQ. The CDR3 DNA sequence: TGTGCCAGCAGCTTACTAGCGGGAGGGAGCTCCTACGAGCAGTACTTC. Translation: CASSLLAGGSSYEQYF.

V usage is TRBV2 and J usage is TRBJ2-2, with D possibly TRBD1 on 5 matching bases. The germline CDR1 and CDR2 sequences are SNHLY and FYNNEI. V lost 10 bases and J lost 5, with 11 bases in between. The CDR3 totals 12 residues. The CDR3 DNA is TGTGCCACCCCCAGGGTAACCGGGGAGCTGTTTTTT. This translates into CATPRVTGELFF.

This clone showed up just a few times. The chain couples TRBV2 to TRBJ1-2, with a possible D match to TRBD1 (5 bases). Trimming left V 3 bases short and J 6 bases short, with 23 bases between. The CDR3 has 17 residues. Germline CDR1 and CDR2: SNHLY and FYNNEI. As DNA, the CDR3 is TGTGCCAGCAGTGAGCGTGTAGAAGGGGCGCCAGGTAATGGCTACACCTTC. This encodes CASSERVEGAPGNGYTF.

This chain uses TRBV2 with TRBJ1-5, with D hard to call. With 3 bases removed from V and 5 bases from J, the gap between germline ends came to 2 bases. This CDR3 has 11 residues. CDR1 and CDR2 (germline): SNHLY, FYNNEI. The CDR3 nucleotides are TGTGCCAGCAGTGACGATCAGCCCCAGCATTTT. Translated, it gives CASSDDQPQHF.

The chain uses TRBV7-8 and TRBJ1-1; no clear D gene. CDR1 and CDR2 from the germline V gene are SGHVS and FQNEAQ. The ends were cut back, 1 base at V and 0 bases at J, with 15 bases in the middle. The CDR3 has 17 residues. The CDR3 region has the DNA TGTGCCAGCAGCTTAGGTACCTTTCCAGGCATGAACACTGAAGCTTTCTTT. This translates into CASSLGTFPGMNTEAFF.